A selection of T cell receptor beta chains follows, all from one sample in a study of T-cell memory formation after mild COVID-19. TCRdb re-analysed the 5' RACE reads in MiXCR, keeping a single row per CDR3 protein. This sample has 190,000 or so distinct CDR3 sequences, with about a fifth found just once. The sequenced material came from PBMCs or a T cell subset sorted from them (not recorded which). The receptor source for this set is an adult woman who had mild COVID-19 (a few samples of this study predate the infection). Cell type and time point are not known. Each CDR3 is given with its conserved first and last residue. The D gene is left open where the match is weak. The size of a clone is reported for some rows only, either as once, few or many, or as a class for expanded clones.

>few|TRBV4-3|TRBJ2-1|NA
CASSQDEGWGNEQFF
TGCGCCAGCAGCCAAGATGAGGGGTGGGGCAATGAGCAGTTCTTC
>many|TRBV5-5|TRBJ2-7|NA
CASSHNPPSYEQYF
TGTGCCAGCAGCCACAACCCGCCCTCCTACGAGCAGTACTTC
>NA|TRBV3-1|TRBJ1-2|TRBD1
CASSPGQALYGYTF
TGTGCCAGCAGCCCAGGACAGGCTCTTTATGGCTACACCTTC
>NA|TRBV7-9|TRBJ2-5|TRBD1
CAGSGDSFGETQYF
TGTGCCGGCTCCGGGGACAGCTTCGGAGAGACCCAGTACTTC
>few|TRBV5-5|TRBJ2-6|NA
CASSLPHSGAGANVLTF
TGTGCCAGCAGCTTGCCCCATTCAGGGGCTGGGGCCAACGTCCTGACTTTC
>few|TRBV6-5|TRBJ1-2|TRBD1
CASSRPGTGPYGYTF
TGTGCCAGCAGCCGACCCGGGACAGGGCCCTATGGCTACACCTTC
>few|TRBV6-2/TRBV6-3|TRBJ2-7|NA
CASSYVTAGEQYF
TGTGCCAGCAGTTACGTTACAGCTGGCGAGCAGTACTTC
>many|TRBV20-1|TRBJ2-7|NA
CSARDGGVGEQYF
TGCAGTGCTAGAGATGGCGGGGTGGGGGAGCAGTACTTC
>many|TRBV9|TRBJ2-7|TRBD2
CASSVGTSGSYEQYF
TGTGCCAGCAGCGTAGGAACTAGCGGGAGCTACGAGCAGTACTTC
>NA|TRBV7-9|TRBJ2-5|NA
CASSHLGSSFQETQYF
TGTGCCAGCAGTCACCTGGGCAGTTCCTTCCAAGAGACCCAGTACTTC
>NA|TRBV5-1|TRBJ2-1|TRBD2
CASSLYSGEGGNEQFF
TGCGCCAGCAGCTTGTATAGCGGGGAAGGGGGAAATGAGCAGTTCTTC
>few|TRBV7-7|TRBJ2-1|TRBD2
CASSSGTSGGAVYNEQFF
TGTGCCAGCAGCAGTGGGACTAGCGGGGGGGCCGTCTACAATGAGCAGTTCTTC
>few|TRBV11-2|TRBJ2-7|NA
CASSLGLNYEQYF
TGTGCCAGCAGCTTAGGACTCAACTACGAGCAGTACTTC
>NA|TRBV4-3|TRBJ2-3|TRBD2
CASSQTDSGSTDTQYF
TGCGCCAGCAGCCAAACTGATAGCGGGAGCACAGATACGCAGTATTTT
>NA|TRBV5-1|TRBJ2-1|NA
CASSSIVGLGNEQFF
TGCGCCAGCAGCTCCATCGTGGGACTGGGGAATGAGCAGTTCTTC
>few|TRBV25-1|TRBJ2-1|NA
CASSESGDRRFF
TGTGCCAGCAGTGAGTCCGGTGACAGACGGTTCTTC
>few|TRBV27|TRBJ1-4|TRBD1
CASSQTGEDEKLFF
TGTGCCAGCAGTCAGACAGGGGAAGATGAAAAACTGTTTTTT
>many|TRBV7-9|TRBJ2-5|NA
CASSSRASRAQETQYF
TGTGCCAGCAGCTCCCGGGCGTCCAGGGCCCAAGAGACCCAGTACTTC
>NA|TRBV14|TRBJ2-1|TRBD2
CASSRLAGVAGEQFF
TGTGCCAGCAGCCGACTCGCGGGAGTGGCTGGTGAGCAGTTCTTC
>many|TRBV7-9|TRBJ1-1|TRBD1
CASSSPFRGRVNTEAFF
TGTGCCAGCAGCTCCCCGTTCAGGGGGCGAGTGAACACTGAAGCTTTCTTT
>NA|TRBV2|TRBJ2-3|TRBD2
CASSEPPGLAGSDTQYF
TGTGCCAGCAGTGAACCCCCGGGACTAGCGGGGTCAGATACGCAGTATTTT
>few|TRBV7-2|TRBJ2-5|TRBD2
CASSFGPLAVPAETQYF
TGTGCCAGCAGCTTTGGCCCTCTAGCGGTCCCTGCGGAGACCCAGTACTTC
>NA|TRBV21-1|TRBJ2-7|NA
CASSLAERTGGDEQYF
TGTGCCAGCAGCCTCGCGGAACGGACAGGGGGCGACGAGCAGTACTTC
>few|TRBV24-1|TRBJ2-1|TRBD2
CATRASGSFNEQFF
TGTGCCACCAGGGCCAGCGGGAGCTTCAATGAGCAGTTCTTC
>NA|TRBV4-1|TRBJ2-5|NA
CASSQGHRVETQYF
TGCGCCAGCAGCCAAGGTCACAGGGTGGAGACCCAGTACTTC
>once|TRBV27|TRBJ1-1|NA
CASMRAGRGLNTEAFF
TGTGCCAGCATGAGGGCAGGGCGAGGGTTGAACACTGAAGCTTTCTTT
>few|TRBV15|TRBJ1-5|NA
CATSREGGTWNQPQHF
TGTGCCACCAGCAGAGAGGGAGGGACGTGGAATCAGCCCCAGCATTTT
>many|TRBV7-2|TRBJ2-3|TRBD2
CASSSLAASTDTQYF
TGTGCCAGCAGCTCCCTAGCGGCTAGCACAGATACGCAGTATTTT
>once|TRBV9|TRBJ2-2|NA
CASSPGTWELFF
TGTGCCAGCAGCCCAGGGACCTGGGAGCTGTTTTTT
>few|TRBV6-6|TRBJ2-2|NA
CASSYSMSGRGELFF
TGTGCCAGCAGTTACTCGATGTCAGGGAGGGGGGAGCTGTTTTTT
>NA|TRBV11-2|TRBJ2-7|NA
CASSPRWDEQYF
TGTGCCAGCAGCCCCCGCTGGGACGAGCAGTACTTC